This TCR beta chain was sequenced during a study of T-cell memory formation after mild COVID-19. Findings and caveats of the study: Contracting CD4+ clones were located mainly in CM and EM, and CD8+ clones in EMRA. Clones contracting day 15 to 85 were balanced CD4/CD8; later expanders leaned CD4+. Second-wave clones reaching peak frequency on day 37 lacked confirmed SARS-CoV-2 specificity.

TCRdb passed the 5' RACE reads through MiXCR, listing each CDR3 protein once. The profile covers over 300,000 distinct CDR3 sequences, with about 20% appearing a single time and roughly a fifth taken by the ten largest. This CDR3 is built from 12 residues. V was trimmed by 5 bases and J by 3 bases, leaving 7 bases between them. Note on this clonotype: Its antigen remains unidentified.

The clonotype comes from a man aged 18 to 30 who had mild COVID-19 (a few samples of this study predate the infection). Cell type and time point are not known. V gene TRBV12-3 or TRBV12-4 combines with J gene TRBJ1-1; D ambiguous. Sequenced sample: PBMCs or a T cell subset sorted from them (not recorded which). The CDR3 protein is CASSRRYTEAFF. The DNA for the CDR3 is TGTGCCAGCAGTAGACGGTACACTGAAGCTTTCTTT.